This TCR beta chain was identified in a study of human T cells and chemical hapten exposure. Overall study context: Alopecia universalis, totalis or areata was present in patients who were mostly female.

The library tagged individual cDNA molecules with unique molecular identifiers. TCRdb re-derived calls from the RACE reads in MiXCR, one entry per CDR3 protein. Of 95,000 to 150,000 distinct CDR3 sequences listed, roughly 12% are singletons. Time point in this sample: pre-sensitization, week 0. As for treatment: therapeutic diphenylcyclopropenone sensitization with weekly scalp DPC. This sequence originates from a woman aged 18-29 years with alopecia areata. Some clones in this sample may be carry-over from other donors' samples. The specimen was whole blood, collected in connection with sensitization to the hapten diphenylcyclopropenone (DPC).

CDR3 DNA sequence: TGTGCCAGCAGGTTACTGGCAGGGGCTGAGTCAGTCACAGATACGCAGTATTTT. Protein product: CASRLLAGAESVTDTQYF. The chain uses TRBV12-3 or TRBV12-4 and TRBJ2-3, with D perhaps TRBD1 (6 bases). The CDR3 contains 18 residues. V was pared by 6 bases and J by 2 bases, with 24 bases between.